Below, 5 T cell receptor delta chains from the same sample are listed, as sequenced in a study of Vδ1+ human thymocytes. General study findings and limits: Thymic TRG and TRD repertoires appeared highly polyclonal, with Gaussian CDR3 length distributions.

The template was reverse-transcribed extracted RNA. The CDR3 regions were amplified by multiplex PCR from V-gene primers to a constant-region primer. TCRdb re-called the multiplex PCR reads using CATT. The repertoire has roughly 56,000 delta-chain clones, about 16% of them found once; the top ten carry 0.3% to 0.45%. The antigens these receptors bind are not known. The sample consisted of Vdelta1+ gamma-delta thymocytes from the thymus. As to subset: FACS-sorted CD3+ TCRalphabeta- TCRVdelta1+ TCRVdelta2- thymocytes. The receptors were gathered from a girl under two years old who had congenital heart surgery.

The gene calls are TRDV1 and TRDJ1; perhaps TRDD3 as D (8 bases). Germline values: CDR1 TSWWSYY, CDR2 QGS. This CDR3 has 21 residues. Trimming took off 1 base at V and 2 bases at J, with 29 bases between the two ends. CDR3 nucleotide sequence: TGTGCTCTTGGGGAACAGGGTTCCTACTTAGGACGGGATACGCCGACCGATAAACTCATCTTT. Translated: CALGEQGSYLGRDTPTDKLIF.

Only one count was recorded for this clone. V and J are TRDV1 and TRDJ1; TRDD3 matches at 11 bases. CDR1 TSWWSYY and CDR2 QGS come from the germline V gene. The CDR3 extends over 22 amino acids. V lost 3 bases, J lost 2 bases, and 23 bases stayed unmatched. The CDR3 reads CALGDTRPSYLDWGIRTDKLIF. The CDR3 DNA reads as TGTGCTCTTGGGGACACTCGGCCTTCCTATCTAGACTGGGGGATAAGGACCGATAAACTCATCTTT.

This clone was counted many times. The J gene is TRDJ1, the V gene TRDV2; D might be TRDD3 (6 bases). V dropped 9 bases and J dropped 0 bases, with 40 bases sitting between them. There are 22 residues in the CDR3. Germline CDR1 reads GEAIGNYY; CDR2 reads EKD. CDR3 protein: CAPDTYVNGLRRVGGYTDKLIF. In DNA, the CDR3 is TGTGCCCCCGACACCTACGTGAACGGTCTTCGTCGGGTGGGGGGTTACACCGATAAACTCATCTTT.

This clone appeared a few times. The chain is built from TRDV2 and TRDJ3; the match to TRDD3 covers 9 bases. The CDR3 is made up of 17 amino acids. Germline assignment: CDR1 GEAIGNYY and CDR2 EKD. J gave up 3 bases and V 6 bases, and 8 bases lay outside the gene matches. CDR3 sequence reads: CACRLGDYLWDTRQMFF. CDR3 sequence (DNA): TGTGCCTGTAGGCTGGGGGATTATCTCTGGGACACCCGACAGATGTTTTTC.

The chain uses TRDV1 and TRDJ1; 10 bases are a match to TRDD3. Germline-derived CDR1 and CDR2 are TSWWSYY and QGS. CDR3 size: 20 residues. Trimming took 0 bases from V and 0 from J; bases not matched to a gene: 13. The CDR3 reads CALGELRSYWGIQYTDKLIF. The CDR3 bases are TGTGCTCTTGGGGAACTGCGTTCCTACTGGGGGATCCAGTACACCGATAAACTCATCTTT.